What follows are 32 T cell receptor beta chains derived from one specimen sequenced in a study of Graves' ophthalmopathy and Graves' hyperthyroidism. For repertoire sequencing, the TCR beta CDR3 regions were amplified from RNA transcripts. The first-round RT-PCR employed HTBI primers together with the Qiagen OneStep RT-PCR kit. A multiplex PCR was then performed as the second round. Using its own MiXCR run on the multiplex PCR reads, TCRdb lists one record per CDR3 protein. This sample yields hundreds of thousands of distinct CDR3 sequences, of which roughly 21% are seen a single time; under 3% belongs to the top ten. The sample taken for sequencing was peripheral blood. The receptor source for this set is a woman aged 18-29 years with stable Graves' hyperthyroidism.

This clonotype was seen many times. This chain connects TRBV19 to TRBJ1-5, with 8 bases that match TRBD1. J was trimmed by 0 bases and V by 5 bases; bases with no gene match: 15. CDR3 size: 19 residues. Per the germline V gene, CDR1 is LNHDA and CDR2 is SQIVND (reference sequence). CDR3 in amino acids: CASSSTPGTGPYSNQPQHF. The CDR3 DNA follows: TGTGCCAGTAGTTCCACGCCCGGGACAGGACCGTATAGCAATCAGCCCCAGCATTTT.

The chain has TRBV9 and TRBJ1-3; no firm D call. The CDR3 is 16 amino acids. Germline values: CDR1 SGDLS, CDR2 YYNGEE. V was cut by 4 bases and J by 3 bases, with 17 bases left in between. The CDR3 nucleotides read TGTGCCAGCAGCTTGAGACCGGGGAAATTTGGAAACACCATATATTTT. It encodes CASSLRPGKFGNTIYF. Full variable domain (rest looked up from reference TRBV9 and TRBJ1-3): DSGVTQTPKHLITATGQRVTLRCSPRSGDLSVYWYQQSLDQGLQFLIQYYNGEERAKGNILERFSAQQFPDLHSELNLSSLELGDSALYFCASSLRPGKFGNTIYFGEGSWLTVV.

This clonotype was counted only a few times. CDR3 in DNA: TGTGCCAGCAGCTTAGTGGCAGGGCGGGGGTCCTACGAGCAGTACTTC. Translation: CASSLVAGRGSYEQYF. The chain links TRBV11-1 to TRBJ2-7; the match to TRBD2 covers 7 bases. The CDR3 runs 16 residues. V was pared by 1 base and J by 1 base, with 7 bases of the junction left unmatched. CDR1 and CDR2 (germline): SGHAT, FQDESV (reference sequence).

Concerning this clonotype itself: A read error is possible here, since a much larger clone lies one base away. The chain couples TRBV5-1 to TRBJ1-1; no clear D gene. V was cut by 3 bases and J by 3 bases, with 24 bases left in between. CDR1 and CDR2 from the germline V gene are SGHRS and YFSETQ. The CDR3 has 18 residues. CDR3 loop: CASSSPYGVYTWYTEAFF. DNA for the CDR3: TGCGCCAGCAGCTCACCCTATGGGGTATATACATGGTACACTGAAGCTTTCTTT.

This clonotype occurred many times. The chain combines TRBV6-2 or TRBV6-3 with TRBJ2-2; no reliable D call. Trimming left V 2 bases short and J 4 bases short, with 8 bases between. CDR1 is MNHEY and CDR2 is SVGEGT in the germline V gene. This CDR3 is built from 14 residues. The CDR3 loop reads CASSYLVRTGELFF. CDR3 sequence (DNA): TGTGCCAGCAGTTACCTAGTCCGCACCGGGGAGCTGTTTTTT.

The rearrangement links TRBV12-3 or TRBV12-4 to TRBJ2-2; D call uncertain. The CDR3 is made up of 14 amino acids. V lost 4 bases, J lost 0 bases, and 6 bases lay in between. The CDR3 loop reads CASSSLPNTGELFF. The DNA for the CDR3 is TGTGCCAGCAGTTCACTCCCGAACACCGGGGAGCTGTTTTTT.

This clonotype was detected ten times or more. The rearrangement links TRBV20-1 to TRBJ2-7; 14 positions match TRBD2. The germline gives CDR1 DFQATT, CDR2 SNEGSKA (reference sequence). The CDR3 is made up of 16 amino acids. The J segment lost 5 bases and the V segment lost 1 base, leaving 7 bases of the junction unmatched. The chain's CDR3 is CSARGGGLAGVHEQYF. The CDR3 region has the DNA TGCAGTGCTAGAGGAGGGGGACTAGCGGGAGTTCACGAGCAGTACTTC.

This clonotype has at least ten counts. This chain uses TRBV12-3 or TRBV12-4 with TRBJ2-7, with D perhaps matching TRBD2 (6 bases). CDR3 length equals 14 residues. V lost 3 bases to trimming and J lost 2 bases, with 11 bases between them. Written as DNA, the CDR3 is TGTGCCAGCAGTTTTTTCTCGGGGGCCTACGAGCAGTACTTC. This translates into CASSFFSGAYEQYF.

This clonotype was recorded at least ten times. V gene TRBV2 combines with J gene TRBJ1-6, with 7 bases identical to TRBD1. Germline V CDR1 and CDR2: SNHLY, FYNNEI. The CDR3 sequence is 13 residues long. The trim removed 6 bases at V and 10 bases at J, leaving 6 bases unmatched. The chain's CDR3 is CASRRQGGSPLHF. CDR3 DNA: TGTGCCAGCAGGAGACAGGGAGGGTCACCCCTCCACTTT.

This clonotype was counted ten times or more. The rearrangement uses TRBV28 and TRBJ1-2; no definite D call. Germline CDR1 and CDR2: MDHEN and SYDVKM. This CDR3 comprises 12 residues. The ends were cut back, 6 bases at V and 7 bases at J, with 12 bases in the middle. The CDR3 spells CASRVTASGYTF. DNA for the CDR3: TGTGCCAGCAGAGTTACTGCTTCTGGCTACACCTTC.

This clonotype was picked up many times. CDR3: CSVEAGTGDGYTF. The CDR3 bases are TGCAGCGTTGAAGCCGGGACAGGGGATGGCTACACCTTC. The J gene is TRBJ1-2, the V gene TRBV29-1; 10 bases align to TRBD1. The germline gives CDR1 SQVTM, CDR2 ANQGSEA. The CDR3 runs 13 residues. The V segment lost 1 base and the J segment 6 bases; nucleotides outside the gene matches: 2.

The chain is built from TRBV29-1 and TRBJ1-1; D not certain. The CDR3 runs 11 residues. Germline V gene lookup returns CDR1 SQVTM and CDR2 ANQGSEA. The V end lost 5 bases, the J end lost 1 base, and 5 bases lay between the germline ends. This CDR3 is CSVPPNTEAFF. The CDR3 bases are TGCAGCGTTCCCCCGAACACTGAAGCTTTCTTT.

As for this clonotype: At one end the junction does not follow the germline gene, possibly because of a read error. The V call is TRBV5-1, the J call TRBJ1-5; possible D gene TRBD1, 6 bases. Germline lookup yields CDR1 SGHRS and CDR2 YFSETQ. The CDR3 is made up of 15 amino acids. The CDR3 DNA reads TGCGCCAGCTGCTTGTCAGGGGTCGGGGATCAGCCCCAGCATTTT. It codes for CASCLSGVGDQPQHF.

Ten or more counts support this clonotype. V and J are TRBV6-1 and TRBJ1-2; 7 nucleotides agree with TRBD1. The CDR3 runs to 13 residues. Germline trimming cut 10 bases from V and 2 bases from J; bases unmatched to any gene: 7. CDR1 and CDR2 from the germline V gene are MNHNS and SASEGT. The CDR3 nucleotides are TGTGCCACCGTAGACAGGGTAAACTATGGCTACACCTTC. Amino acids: CATVDRVNYGYTF.

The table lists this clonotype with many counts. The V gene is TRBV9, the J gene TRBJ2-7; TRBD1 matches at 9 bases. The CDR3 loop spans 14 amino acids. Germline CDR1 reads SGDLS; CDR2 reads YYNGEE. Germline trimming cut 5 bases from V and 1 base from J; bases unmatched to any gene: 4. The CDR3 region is CASSRTGDSYEQYF. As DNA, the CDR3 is TGTGCCAGCAGTCGGACAGGGGATTCCTACGAGCAGTACTTC.

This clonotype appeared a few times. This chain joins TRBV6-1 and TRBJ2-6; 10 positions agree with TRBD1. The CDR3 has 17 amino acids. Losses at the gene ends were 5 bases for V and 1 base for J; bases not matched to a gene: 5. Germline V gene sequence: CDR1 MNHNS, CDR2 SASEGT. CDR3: CASSPTGGISGANVLTF. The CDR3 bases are TGTGCCAGCAGTCCGACAGGGGGCATATCTGGGGCCAACGTCCTGACTTTC.

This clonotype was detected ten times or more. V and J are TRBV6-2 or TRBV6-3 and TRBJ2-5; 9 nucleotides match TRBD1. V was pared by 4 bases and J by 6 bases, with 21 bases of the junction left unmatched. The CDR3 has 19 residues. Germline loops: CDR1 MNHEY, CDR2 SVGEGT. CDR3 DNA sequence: TGTGCCAGCAGTTTCCTTAACCCCACAGGGGGCATGGGGGGAAAGACCCAGTACTTC. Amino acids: CASSFLNPTGGMGGKTQYF.

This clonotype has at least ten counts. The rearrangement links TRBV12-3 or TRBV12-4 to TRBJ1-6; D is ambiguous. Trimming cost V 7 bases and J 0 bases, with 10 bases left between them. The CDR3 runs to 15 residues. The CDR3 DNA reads TGTGCCAGCACCTCGCGGGGCTCCTATAATTCACCCCTCCACTTT. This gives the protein CASTSRGSYNSPLHF.

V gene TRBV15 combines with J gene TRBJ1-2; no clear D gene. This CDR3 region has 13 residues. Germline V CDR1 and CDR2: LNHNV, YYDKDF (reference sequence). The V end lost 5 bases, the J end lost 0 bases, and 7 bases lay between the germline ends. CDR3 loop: CATSAHPNYGYTF. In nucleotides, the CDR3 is TGTGCCACCAGCGCACATCCTAACTATGGCTACACCTTC.

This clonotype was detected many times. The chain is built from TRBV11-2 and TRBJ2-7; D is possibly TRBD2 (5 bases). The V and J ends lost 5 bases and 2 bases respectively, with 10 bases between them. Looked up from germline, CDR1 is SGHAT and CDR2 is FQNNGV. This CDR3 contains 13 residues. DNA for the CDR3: TGTGCCAGCAGCCTTGGACTTGCCTACGAGCAGTACTTC. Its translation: CASSLGLAYEQYF.

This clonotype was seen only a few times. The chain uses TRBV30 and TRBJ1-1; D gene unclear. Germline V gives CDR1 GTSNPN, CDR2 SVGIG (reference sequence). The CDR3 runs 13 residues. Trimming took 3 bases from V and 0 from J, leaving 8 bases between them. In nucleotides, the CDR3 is TGTGCCTGGAGGTACCAGATGAACACTGAAGCTTTCTTT. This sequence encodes CAWRYQMNTEAFF.

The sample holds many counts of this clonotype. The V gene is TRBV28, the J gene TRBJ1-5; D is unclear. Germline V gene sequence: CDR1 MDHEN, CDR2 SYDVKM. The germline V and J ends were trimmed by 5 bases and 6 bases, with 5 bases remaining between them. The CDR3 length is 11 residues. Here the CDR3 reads CASSVAQPQHF. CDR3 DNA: TGTGCCAGCAGTGTGGCTCAGCCCCAGCATTTT.

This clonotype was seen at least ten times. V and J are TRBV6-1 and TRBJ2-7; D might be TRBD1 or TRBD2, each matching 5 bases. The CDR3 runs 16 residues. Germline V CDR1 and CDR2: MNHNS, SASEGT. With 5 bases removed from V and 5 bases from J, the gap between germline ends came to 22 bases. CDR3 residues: CASSPQPGSLDNEQYF. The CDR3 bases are TGTGCCAGCAGTCCCCAGCCAGGGAGCCTGGATAACGAGCAGTACTTC.

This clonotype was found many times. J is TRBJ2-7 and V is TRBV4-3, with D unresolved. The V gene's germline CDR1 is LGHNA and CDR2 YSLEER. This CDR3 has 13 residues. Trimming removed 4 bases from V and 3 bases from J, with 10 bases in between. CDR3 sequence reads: CASSLRDGYEQYF. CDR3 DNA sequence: TGCGCCAGCAGCCTCCGAGACGGCTACGAGCAGTACTTC.

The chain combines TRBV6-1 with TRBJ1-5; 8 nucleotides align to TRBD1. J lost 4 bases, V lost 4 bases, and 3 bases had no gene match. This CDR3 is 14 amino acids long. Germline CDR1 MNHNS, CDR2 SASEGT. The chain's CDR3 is CASSADRVNQPQHF. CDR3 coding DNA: TGTGCCAGCAGTGCGGACAGGGTAAATCAGCCCCAGCATTTT.

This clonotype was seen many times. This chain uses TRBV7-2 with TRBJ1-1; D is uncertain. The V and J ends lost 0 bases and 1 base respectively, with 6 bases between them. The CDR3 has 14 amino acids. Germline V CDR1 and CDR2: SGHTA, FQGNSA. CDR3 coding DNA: TGTGCCAGCAGCTTAGCCGGCAGGAACACTGAAGCTTTCTTT. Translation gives CASSLAGRNTEAFF.

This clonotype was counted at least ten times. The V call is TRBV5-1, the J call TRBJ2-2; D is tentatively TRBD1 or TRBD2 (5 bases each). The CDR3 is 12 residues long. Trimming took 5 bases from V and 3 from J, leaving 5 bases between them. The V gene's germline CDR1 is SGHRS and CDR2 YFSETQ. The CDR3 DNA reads TGCGCCAGCAGGGGGGACACCGGGGAGCTGTTTTTT. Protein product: CASRGDTGELFF.

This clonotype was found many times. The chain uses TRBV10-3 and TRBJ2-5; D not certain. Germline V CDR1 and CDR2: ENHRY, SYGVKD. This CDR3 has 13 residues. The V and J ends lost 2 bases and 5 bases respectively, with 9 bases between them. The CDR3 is CAISEHETETQYF. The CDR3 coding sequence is TGTGCCATCAGTGAGCACGAGACGGAGACCCAGTACTTC.

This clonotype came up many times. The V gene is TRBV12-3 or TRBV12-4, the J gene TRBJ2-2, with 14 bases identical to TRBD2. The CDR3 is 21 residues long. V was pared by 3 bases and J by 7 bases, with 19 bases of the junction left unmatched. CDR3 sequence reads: CASSLAGYGTSGSYVVGELFF. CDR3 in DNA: TGTGCCAGCAGTTTGGCCGGATACGGGACTAGCGGGAGTTATGTGGTCGGGGAGCTGTTTTTT.

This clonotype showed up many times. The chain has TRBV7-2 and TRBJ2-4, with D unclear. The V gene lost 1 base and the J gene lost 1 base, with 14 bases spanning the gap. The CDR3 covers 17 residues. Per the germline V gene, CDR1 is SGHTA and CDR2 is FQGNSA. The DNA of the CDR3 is TGTGCCAGCAGCTTAGTTGCAGGAGAAGGCGCCAAAAACATTCAGTACTTC. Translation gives CASSLVAGEGAKNIQYF.

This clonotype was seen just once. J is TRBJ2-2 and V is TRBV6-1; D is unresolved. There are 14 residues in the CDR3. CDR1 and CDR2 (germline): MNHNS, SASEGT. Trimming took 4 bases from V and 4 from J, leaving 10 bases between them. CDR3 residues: CASSAPVGTGELFF. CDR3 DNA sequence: TGTGCCAGCAGTGCACCCGTAGGCACCGGGGAGCTGTTTTTT.

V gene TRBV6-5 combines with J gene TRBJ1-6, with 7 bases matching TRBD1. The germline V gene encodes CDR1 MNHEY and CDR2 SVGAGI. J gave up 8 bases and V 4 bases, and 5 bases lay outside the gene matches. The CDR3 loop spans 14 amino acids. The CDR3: CASSSAGGDSPLHF. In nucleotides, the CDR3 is TGTGCCAGCAGTTCGGCAGGGGGGGATTCACCCCTCCACTTT.